The 27 T cell receptor beta chains given below trace back to one sample, sequenced in a study of vaccination and CD4 T cells after COVID-19. From the PCR reads, TCRdb called clonotypes with MiXCR, one entry per CDR3 protein. Of just over 20,000 distinct CDR3 sequences listed, 58% are singletons. The specimen was CD4+ T cells from blood, collected before SARS-CoV-2 vaccination. The receptors stem from a human donor who had recovered from COVID-19.

The CDR3 DNA reads as TGTGCCAGCAGCCGGGGACAGAGTGAGCAGTACTTC. Translating it yields CASSRGQSEQYF. This chain uses TRBV2 with TRBJ2-7; 7 bases match TRBD1. Germline V gene sequence: CDR1 SNHLY, CDR2 FYNNEI. Trimming at V came to 6 bases and at J to 7 bases, leaving 6 bases not matched to a gene. CDR3 length: 12 residues. Full variable domain (outside the CDR3, taken from reference TRBV2 and TRBJ2-7): EPEVTQTPSHQVTQMGQEVILRCVPISNHLYFYWYRQILGQKVEFLVSFYNNEISEKSEIFDDQFSVERPDGSNFTLKIRSTKLEDSAMYFCASSRGQSEQYFGPGTRLTVT.

This clonotype was recorded a few times. This sequence joins TRBV7-9 and TRBJ1-5; D not resolved. The CDR3 contains 14 residues. The V end lost 0 bases, the J end lost 0 bases, and 3 bases lay between the germline ends. CDR1 SEHNR and CDR2 FQNEAQ come from the germline V gene (reference sequence). DNA of the CDR3: TGTGCCAGCAGCTTAGCAGCTAGCAATCAGCCCCAGCATTTT. It translates to CASSLAASNQPQHF.

This clonotype was picked up a small number of times. The rearrangement uses TRBV19 and TRBJ1-6; D perhaps matches TRBD1 (5 bases). V was cut by 6 bases and J by 7 bases, with 10 bases left in between. This CDR3 has 13 residues. Per germline, CDR1 LNHDA and CDR2 SQIVND (reference sequence). The CDR3 loop reads CASSRASNSPLHF. The DNA of the CDR3 is TGTGCCAGTAGCAGGGCGTCAAATTCACCCCTCCACTTT.

The CDR3: CSAGPAGQPNTEAFF. The CDR3 DNA follows: TGCAGTGCGGGGCCTGCGGGTCAGCCGAACACTGAAGCTTTCTTT. This chain joins TRBV20-1 and TRBJ1-1, with a tentative D call TRBD1 (5 bases). Germline values: CDR1 DFQATT, CDR2 SNEGSKA (reference sequence). CDR3 length: 15 residues. Trimming shortened V by 6 bases and J by 1 base, and 18 bases separated the two germline ends.

The chain recombines TRBV7-2 with TRBJ1-6; D gene ambiguous. The CDR3 contains 18 residues. V lost 5 bases and J 0 bases, leaving 17 bases between the germline ends. Looked up from germline, CDR1 is SGHTA and CDR2 is FQGNSA. The CDR3 DNA reads as TGTGCCAGCAGCCGACAAACCCCGGGGAGCTCCTATAATTCACCCCTCCACTTT. This encodes CASSRQTPGSSYNSPLHF. The full variable domain, with the rest looked up from reference TRBV7-2 and TRBJ1-6, is GAGVSQSPSNKVTEKGKDVELRCDPISGHTALYWYRQSLGQGLEFLIYFQGNSAPDKSGLPSDRFSAERTGGSVSTLTIQRTQQEDSAVYLCASSRQTPGSSYNSPLHFGNGTRLTVT.

This clonotype was detected only a few times. The chain links TRBV20-1 to TRBJ2-2; tentatively, D is TRBD1 (5 bases). The CDR3 runs 16 residues. CDR1 is DFQATT and CDR2 is SNEGSKA in the germline V gene (reference sequence). The V end was cut by 3 bases, the J end by 0 bases, with 14 bases between. The chain's CDR3 is CSASRSGRANTGELFF. For the CDR3, the DNA is TGCAGTGCTAGTCGGTCTGGCAGGGCGAACACCGGGGAGCTGTTTTTT.

The CDR3 loop reads CSARAWQQETQYF. The CDR3 DNA follows: TGCAGTGCTAGAGCCTGGCAGCAAGAGACCCAGTACTTC. The chain links TRBV20-1 to TRBJ2-5; D not certain. The CDR3 is 13 residues long. From germline, CDR1 is DFQATT and CDR2 SNEGSKA (reference sequence). Trimming removed 1 base from V and 2 bases from J, with 8 bases in between.

This clonotype was observed a handful of times. This rearrangement joins TRBV20-1 to TRBJ2-4; 9 nucleotides line up with TRBD2. CDR1 DFQATT and CDR2 SNEGSKA come from the germline V gene (reference sequence). This CDR3 spans 17 amino acids. The trim removed 2 bases at V and 1 base at J, leaving 9 bases unmatched. In nucleotides, the CDR3 is TGCAGTGCTAGACTAGCGGGAACCCTTGGGGCCAAAAACATTCAGTACTTC. This sequence encodes CSARLAGTLGAKNIQYF.

This chain uses TRBV21-1 with TRBJ2-2; the table's D call, TRBD1, was not checked against the DNA. TRBV21-1 corresponds to a pseudogene. The CDR3 is made up of 18 amino acids. The DNA for the CDR3 is TGTGCCAGCAGCAAACCCCCCGACAGCCTCCGGGGCACCGGGGAGCTGTTTTTT. It specifies CASSKPPDSLRGTGELFF.

This clonotype was counted between two and nine times. The V call is TRBV19, the J call TRBJ1-1; D remains unclear. Germline CDR1 reads LNHDA; CDR2 reads SQIVND (reference sequence). The CDR3 consists of 14 residues. Trimming removed 4 bases from V and 3 bases from J, with 12 bases in between. This CDR3 is CASSRKGDYTEAFF. The DNA for the CDR3 is TGTGCCAGTAGTAGGAAAGGTGATTACACTGAAGCTTTCTTT.

The J gene is TRBJ2-1, the V gene TRBV28; TRBD1 might be the D (5 bases). Germline CDR1 MDHEN, CDR2 SYDVKM. The V end was cut by 1 base, the J end by 9 bases, with 7 bases between. CDR3 length: 12 residues. The CDR3 spells CASSLLGREQFF. CDR3 in DNA: TGTGCCAGCAGTTTATTGGGGCGTGAGCAGTTCTTC.

V usage is TRBV27 and J usage is TRBJ2-5; possibly TRBD2 for D (6 bases). Germline CDR1 reads MNHEY; CDR2 reads SMNVEV (reference sequence). Trimming shortened V by 1 base and J by 2 bases, and 11 bases separated the two germline ends. The CDR3 contains 15 residues. This CDR3 is CASSLLADPQETQYF. The CDR3 nucleotides read TGTGCCAGCAGTTTATTAGCGGACCCGCAAGAGACCCAGTACTTC.

The chain joins TRBV30 to TRBJ2-7, with 9 bases that match TRBD2. The CDR3 contains 13 residues. Germline CDR1 is GTSNPN and CDR2 is SVGIG (reference sequence). V shed 4 bases, J shed 6 bases, and the junction held 7 bases outside the gene matches. The DNA of the CDR3 is TGTGCCTGGAATCGCGGGAGGGTATTCGAGCAGTACTTC. It translates to CAWNRGRVFEQYF.

This clonotype turned up a few times. V and J are TRBV7-3 and TRBJ1-2, with D possibly TRBD1 on 5 matching bases. CDR1 is SGHTA, CDR2 FQGTGA, per germline. Trimming stripped 3 bases from V and 6 bases from J, with 14 bases between. The CDR3 has 14 amino acids. Written as DNA, the CDR3 is TGTGCCAGCAGCTTGGGTACAGGTCCCGATGGCTACACCTTC. It is translated as CASSLGTGPDGYTF.

In its sample, this clonotype was seen a few times. The rearrangement uses TRBV7-9 and TRBJ2-1; D is ambiguous. The ends were cut back, 0 bases at V and 0 bases at J, with 18 bases in the middle. This CDR3 spans 19 amino acids. CDR1 is SEHNR and CDR2 is FQNEAQ in the germline V gene (reference sequence). The CDR3 DNA reads TGTGCCAGCAGCTTAGCGTTTACCAGATTGCCCTTCTCCTACAATGAGCAGTTCTTC. This gives the protein CASSLAFTRLPFSYNEQFF.

V and J are TRBV12-3 or TRBV12-4 and TRBJ1-5; D remains unclear. V dropped 4 bases and J dropped 4 bases, with 5 bases sitting between them. This CDR3 is 12 amino acids long. This CDR3 reads CASSYGNQPQHF. The CDR3 DNA follows: TGTGCCAGCAGTTACGGGAATCAGCCCCAGCATTTT.

The chain joins TRBV7-9 to TRBJ2-7; 11 bases align to TRBD2. Germline lookup yields CDR1 SEHNR and CDR2 FQNEAQ (reference sequence). V was pared by 8 bases and J by 4 bases, with 7 bases of the junction left unmatched. The length of the CDR3 is 14 residues. The CDR3 DNA follows: TGTGCCAGCGGGCCGGGACTAGCGGAGTACGAGCAGTACTTC. It encodes CASGPGLAEYEQYF. Combining the CDR3 with reference TRBV7-9 and TRBJ2-7 gives the whole variable domain DTGVSQNPRHKITKRGQNVTFRCDPISEHNRLYWYRQTLGQGPEFLTYFQNEAQLEKSRLLSDRFSAERPKGSFSTLEIQRTEQGDSAMYLCASGPGLAEYEQYFGPGTRLTVT.

The chain links TRBV27 to TRBJ2-7; TRBD1 matches 7 bases. J gave up 0 bases and V 7 bases, and 12 bases lay outside the gene matches. This CDR3 contains 16 residues. CDR1 and CDR2 (germline): MNHEY, SMNVEV (reference sequence). CDR3 nucleotide sequence: TGTGCCAGCAAACAGAGGGGGCAGGCGTTCTCCTACGAGCAGTACTTC. Residues: CASKQRGQAFSYEQYF.

This clonotype was detected only once. The chain recombines TRBV25-1 with TRBJ2-7; D gene uncertain. V was clipped by 3 bases and J by 4 bases, with 10 bases between them. Germline-derived CDR1 and CDR2 are MGHDK and SYGVNS. The CDR3 is 13 residues long. The CDR3 DNA reads as TGTGCCAGCAGTGACAACAACGGGTACGAGCAGTACTTC. Translating it yields CASSDNNGYEQYF.

This chain uses TRBV7-6 with TRBJ1-2, with 7 bases fitting TRBD1. Trimming removed 5 bases from V and 8 bases from J; junction bases left unmatched: 11. This CDR3 contains 14 residues. Per the germline V gene, CDR1 is SGHVS and CDR2 is FNYEAQ. The CDR3 sequence: CASSAGLGGLGYTF. CDR3 sequence (DNA): TGTGCCAGCAGCGCCGGGCTAGGGGGCCTCGGCTACACCTTC.

This sequence joins TRBV20-1 and TRBJ1-5, with unresolved D. The CDR3 has 11 amino acids. Trimming cost V 3 bases and J 6 bases, with 6 bases left between them. Per germline, CDR1 DFQATT and CDR2 SNEGSKA (reference sequence). The CDR3 sequence is CSARGSQPQHF. The CDR3 region has the DNA TGCAGTGCTAGGGGAAGTCAGCCCCAGCATTTT.

This clonotype showed up just a few times. The V and J genes are TRBV2 and TRBJ1-5; D unclear. Per germline, CDR1 SNHLY and CDR2 FYNNEI. The CDR3 spans 13 residues. Trimming removed 6 bases at V and 4 bases at J, with 10 bases between. The CDR3 DNA is TGTGCCAGCAGCGCAGCGCAGAATCAGCCCCAGCATTTT. It specifies CASSAAQNQPQHF.

In DNA form, the CDR3 reads TGTGCCAGCAGTTTACGGGGGGATGAGCAGTTCTTC. This sequence encodes CASSLRGDEQFF. The V gene is TRBV12-3 or TRBV12-4, the J gene TRBJ2-1; TRBD2 matches 7 bases. This CDR3 is 12 amino acids long. The junction had 0 bases not matched to a gene; V was cut back by 2 bases and J by 8 bases.

CDR3 sequence: CASSLVGVPPSYEQYF. For the CDR3, the DNA is TGTGCCAGCAGCTTAGTCGGCGTCCCGCCCTCCTACGAGCAGTACTTC. The chain links TRBV7-2 to TRBJ2-7, with unresolved D. The CDR3 spans 16 residues. CDR1 SGHTA and CDR2 FQGNSA come from the germline V gene. V lost 1 base, J lost 0 bases, and 13 bases lay in between.

V is TRBV6-1 and J is TRBJ1-1; TRBD1 agrees at 7 bases. Per germline, CDR1 MNHNS and CDR2 SASEGT. Trimming took 4 bases from V and 10 from J; bases not matched to a gene: 9. The CDR3 runs to 13 residues. Here the CDR3 reads CASSALRGEGAFF. The CDR3 region has the DNA TGTGCCAGCAGTGCCCTCAGGGGGGAAGGAGCTTTCTTT.

V gene TRBV7-3 combines with J gene TRBJ2-3; D uncertain. Trimming removed 5 bases from V and 0 bases from J, with 9 bases in between. The germline gives CDR1 SGHTA, CDR2 FQGTGA. The CDR3 loop spans 14 amino acids. CDR3: CASSLDPSTDTQYF. CDR3 nucleotide sequence: TGTGCCAGCAGCCTCGACCCAAGCACAGATACGCAGTATTTT.

The rearrangement uses TRBV20-1 and TRBJ1-2, with unresolved D. CDR1 is DFQATT and CDR2 is SNEGSKA in the germline V gene (reference sequence). The CDR3 has 11 residues. V was trimmed by 5 bases and J by 7 bases, leaving 11 bases between them. The CDR3 bases are TGCAGTGCTTGGGGTCTGGTTGGCTACACCTTC. This codes for CSAWGLVGYTF.